This passage covers 21 T cell receptor beta chains from one sample sequenced in a study of blood T cells in healthy people across ages. Alongside a J-beta primer mix, a sample-barcoded 5' primer served in a second PCR lasting about 7 to 12 cycles. TCRdb re-analysed the 5' RACE reads in MiXCR, keeping a single row per CDR3 protein. The data show 800,000 to 950,000 distinct CDR3 sequences, approximately 32% seen once. The sample also formed part of further work on T cells of mothers and their children.

The specimen was blood. The receptors were gathered from a middle-aged woman in good health.

The genes are TRBV20-1 and TRBJ2-5, with D uncertain. Germline lookup yields CDR1 DFQATT and CDR2 SNEGSKA (reference sequence). This CDR3 spans 11 amino acids. With 3 bases removed from V and 1 base from J, the gap between germline ends came to 3 bases. CDR3 nucleotides: TGCAGTGCTAGCACCCAAGAGACCCAGTACTTC. It translates to CSASTQETQYF.

In this sample, this clonotype turned up many times. The chain is built from TRBV7-8 and TRBJ1-6, with 9 bases matching TRBD1. Germline lookup yields CDR1 SGHVS and CDR2 FQNEAQ. V was pared by 7 bases and J by 5 bases, with 6 bases of the junction left unmatched. This CDR3 is 15 amino acids long. CDR3 coding DNA: TGTGCCAGCACTGTCGGACAGGGGAATAATTCACCCCTCCACTTT. Its translation is CASTVGQGNNSPLHF.

The V and J genes are TRBV20-1 and TRBJ2-3, with 11 bases lining up with TRBD2. With V trimmed by 0 bases and J by 5 bases, 7 bases remained unmatched. The CDR3 contains 16 residues. Germline V lookup: CDR1 DFQATT, CDR2 SNEGSKA (reference sequence). For the CDR3, the DNA is TGCAGTGCTAGAGACGGTAGCGGGGGGGCCTTAGATACGCAGTATTTT. It codes for CSARDGSGGALDTQYF.

This clonotype has only a few counts. V gene TRBV19 combines with J gene TRBJ2-1; D is undetermined. From germline, CDR1 is LNHDA and CDR2 SQIVND (reference sequence). V was shortened by 3 bases and J by 10 bases, with 10 bases between the two germline ends. This CDR3 is built from 12 residues. The CDR3 DNA follows: TGTGCCAGTAGTATCGGAGTGACGGAGCAGTTCTTC. Encoded protein: CASSIGVTEQFF.

This clonotype was found many times. The V call is TRBV12-3 or TRBV12-4, the J call TRBJ2-4, with 8 bases fitting TRBD1. The CDR3 extends over 16 amino acids. The V segment lost 5 bases and the J segment 1 base; nucleotides outside the gene matches: 7. The CDR3 DNA is TGTGCCAGCAGTCCCAGGACAGGGCGGGCCAAAAACATTCAGTACTTC. This translates into CASSPRTGRAKNIQYF.

This sequence joins TRBV7-6 and TRBJ2-1, with TRBD2 identical over 15 bases. J gave up 4 bases and V 7 bases, and 8 bases lay outside the gene matches. The germline V gene has CDR1 SGHVS and CDR2 FNYEAQ. This CDR3 has 17 residues. Here the CDR3 reads CASTRGLAGGSYNEQFF. As DNA, the CDR3 is TGTGCCAGCACCCGGGGACTAGCGGGGGGAAGTTACAATGAGCAGTTCTTC.

Note on this clonotype: The junction does not match germline at one end; this may be a read error. V is TRBV5-6 and J is TRBJ2-7, with a weak D call TRBD1 (5 bases). The CDR3 totals 14 residues. The germline V gene has CDR1 SGHDT and CDR2 YYEEEE. CDR3 loop: CASSRSQGSYEQDF. Here the CDR3 DNA reads TGTGCCAGCAGTAGATCTCAGGGCTCCTACGAGCAGGACTTC. The entire variable domain, with the rest obtained from reference TRBV5-6 and TRBJ2-7, is as follows: DAGVTQSPTHLIKTRGQQVTLRCSPKSGHDTVSWYQQALGQGPQFIFQYYEEEERQRGNFPDRFSGHQFPNYSSELNVNALLLGDSALYLCASSRSQGSYEQDFGPGTRLTVT.

This chain connects TRBV25-1 to TRBJ2-3; D gene unclear. V dropped 4 bases and J dropped 4 bases, with 6 bases sitting between them. CDR1 MGHDK and CDR2 SYGVNS come from the germline V gene. CDR3 length: 12 amino acids. In DNA form, the CDR3 reads TGTGCCAGCAGTGCGCAGTCAGATACGCAGTATTTT. Amino acids: CASSAQSDTQYF.

This clonotype was picked up a small number of times. V gene TRBV7-2 combines with J gene TRBJ2-4; D uncertain. CDR3 length equals 16 residues. In germline, CDR1 is SGHTA, CDR2 FQGNSA. The V end was cut by 1 base, the J end by 0 bases, with 10 bases between. CDR3 amino acids: CASSLVPSVAKNIQYF. The CDR3 DNA sequence: TGTGCCAGCAGCTTAGTCCCCTCGGTAGCCAAAAACATTCAGTACTTC.

This clonotype was seen only a few times. Being one base from a much bigger clone, this may be a read error. The chain uses TRBV28 and TRBJ2-5; D possibly corresponds to TRBD1 (6 bases). CDR1 is MDHEN and CDR2 is SYDVKM in the germline V gene. The CDR3 runs to 15 residues. V gave up 8 bases and J gave up 5 bases, with 21 bases separating them. The CDR3 loop is CASGLPGAGDETQYF. DNA of the CDR3: TGTGCCAGCGGTCTCCCCGGGGCAGGGGACGAGACCCAGTACTTC.

This clonotype was observed many times. The chain is built from TRBV6-1 and TRBJ2-7, with D perhaps TRBD1 (6 bases). This CDR3 region has 14 residues. CDR1 and CDR2 from the germline V gene are MNHNS and SASEGT. The V end lost 6 bases, the J end lost 2 bases, and 14 bases lay between the germline ends. CDR3 region: CASSSTGPPYEQYF. CDR3 DNA: TGTGCCAGCAGCTCTACAGGGCCCCCCTACGAGCAGTACTTC.

The table lists this clonotype with a few counts. The chain recombines TRBV6-5 with TRBJ2-1; no firm D call. The germline V gene encodes CDR1 MNHEY and CDR2 SVGAGI. The CDR3 totals 15 residues. V shed 2 bases and J shed 4 bases, with 12 bases lying between them. CDR3 residues: CASSYRLGLYNEQFF. CDR3 DNA: TGTGCCAGCAGTTACCGCCTGGGGTTATACAATGAGCAGTTCTTC.

The chain is built from TRBV29-1 and TRBJ2-5; 8 bases are shared with TRBD2. The V segment lost 6 bases and the J segment 2 bases; nucleotides outside the gene matches: 17. This CDR3 is built from 17 residues. Germline V gene data show CDR1 as SQVTM and CDR2 as ANQGSEA. In DNA, the CDR3 is TGCAGCGTGAGGAAGGCGGGGGGTGAGAAGTATCAAGAGACCCAGTACTTC. This sequence encodes CSVRKAGGEKYQETQYF. The whole variable domain, filled in from reference TRBV29-1 and TRBJ2-5, reads SAVISQKPSRDICQRGTSLTIQCQVDSQVTMMFWYRQQPGQSLTLIATANQGSEATYESGFVIDKFPISRPNLTFSTLTVSNMSPEDSSIYLCSVRKAGGEKYQETQYFGPGTRLLVL.

The gene calls are TRBV11-2 and TRBJ2-1, with TRBD1 identical over 7 bases. This CDR3 contains 15 residues. Germline V gene lookup returns CDR1 SGHAT and CDR2 FQNNGV. V gave up 4 bases and J gave up 7 bases; unmatched junction bases: 10. Here the CDR3 reads CASSSRGQLWNEQFF. The CDR3 DNA sequence: TGTGCCAGCAGCTCCCGGGGACAGCTCTGGAATGAGCAGTTCTTC.

This sequence joins TRBV6-6 and TRBJ1-4; D possibly corresponds to TRBD1 (6 bases). The CDR3 runs 15 residues. Trimming removed 6 bases at V and 4 bases at J, with 15 bases between. CDR1 is MNHNY and CDR2 is SVGAGI in the germline V gene (reference sequence). The CDR3 loop is CASSIDRRYNEKLFF. The CDR3 DNA is TGTGCCAGCAGCATCGACAGGAGATATAATGAAAAACTGTTTTTT.

A remark on this clonotype: Germline is not matched at one junction end, which may reflect a read error. The chain links TRBV12-3 or TRBV12-4 to TRBJ2-3; 11 nucleotides agree with TRBD1. This CDR3 has 14 amino acids. This chain's CDR3 is CASSWTGGADAQYF. The CDR3 region has the DNA TGTGCCAGCAGTTGGACAGGGGGCGCAGATGCGCAGTATTTT.

This clonotype showed up many times. J is TRBJ2-5 and V is TRBV5-5; either TRBD1 or TRBD2 may supply D (5 bases each). The length of the CDR3 is 14 residues. Germline values: CDR1 SGHKS, CDR2 YYEKEE (reference sequence). V was trimmed by 4 bases and J by 11 bases, leaving 21 bases between them. The CDR3 bases are TGTGCCAGCAGCAAGGAAAGGGGATCCTGGGAGCAGTACTTC. Encoded protein: CASSKERGSWEQYF.

As to this clonotype: With a much larger clone just one base away, this may be a read error. The V gene is TRBV7-2, the J gene TRBJ2-7; D gene unclear. CDR1 SGHTA and CDR2 FQGNSA come from the germline V gene. V was clipped by 5 bases and J by 2 bases, with 10 bases between them. The CDR3 covers 13 residues. The CDR3 sequence is CASSPKQPYEQYF. The CDR3 nucleotides are TGTGCCAGCAGCCCTAAACAACCCTACGAGCAGTACTTC.

This clonotype was found a few times. Sequence at one end of the junction differs from germline and may be a read error. The V gene is TRBV7-2, the J gene TRBJ2-5, with unresolved D. The CDR3 spans 16 residues. Germline lookup yields CDR1 SGHTA and CDR2 FQGNSA. This CDR3 reads CASSSPWRLSLETRYF. For the CDR3, the DNA is TGTGCCAGCAGCTCCCCCTGGCGACTTTCCCTAGAGACCCGGTACTTC.

Worth noting for this clonotype: The junction departs from the called germline gene at one end, perhaps through a read error. The rearrangement links TRBV5-5 to TRBJ2-5, with TRBD2 matching 7 bases. The DNA end lines up better with TRBJ2-7; the J call may be wrong. The CDR3 has 14 amino acids. Germline lookup yields CDR1 SGHKS and CDR2 YYEKEE (reference sequence). The CDR3 is CPSSLGGNSYEQYF. The CDR3 DNA reads TGTCCCAGCAGCTTGGGAGGGAACTCCTACGAGCAGTACTTC.

Turning to this clonotype: This may be a read error, as it is one base from a much larger clone. The chain has TRBV28 and TRBJ2-7, with TRBD1 matching 7 bases. This CDR3 spans 14 amino acids. Germline CDR1 reads MDHEN; CDR2 reads SYDVKM. V trimming: 4 bases; J trimming: 9 bases; junction bases outside the gene matches: 12. CDR3 in DNA: TGTGCCAGCAGTTCGGCAGGGGGAATTTTTCTGCAGTACTTC. Protein product: CASSSAGGIFLQYF.